This TCR beta chain is drawn from a study of T cell clones after liver transplantation. Data came from immunoSEQ multiplex PCR; TCRdb stores just in-frame clones and leaves some out. The table shows 77,000 or so clones, with 80% occurring only once. Germline lookup yields CDR1 MDHEN and CDR2 SYDVKM. J gave up 0 bases and V 5 bases, and 7 bases lay outside the gene matches. This CDR3 is 15 amino acids long. The chain couples TRBV28 to TRBJ2-7; 7 bases agree with TRBD1. This material consisted of CD4+ T cells from blood, taken 12 months after liver transplant. The source is a human patient who received a liver transplant. These T cells may partly come from the graft donor. In DNA, the CDR3 is TGTGCCAGCAGTCCGGGACAGTGGAACTCCTACGAGCAGTACTTC. Translated: CASSPGQWNSYEQYF.